The clone carrying this T cell receptor (beta chain) was detected many times. The antigen remains undetermined. This specimen belongs to a study of neurological immune-mediated disorders. Study conclusions and caveats: The study found no CDR3 amino acid sequences shared by expanded clones across subjects, suggesting private repertoires in all groups. Multiple sclerosis, the disease with the least TCR clonal expansion, fell below healthy controls, whereas HTLV-1-associated myelopathy showed the most.

As for the cDNA, it was generated by 5'RACE with 10-nucleotide random UMIs. Every sequencing run produced over 180 million TCR-beta sequences that came from 15-18 subjects. MiXCR was run by TCRdb on the 5' RACE reads, yielding one entry per CDR3 protein. The sample includes roughly 36,000 distinct CDR3 sequences, roughly 15% of them seen just once. The length of the CDR3 is 15 residues. From germline, CDR1 is SEHNR and CDR2 FQNEAQ (reference sequence). With 5 bases clipped from V and 2 bases from J, the junction kept 6 bases outside the gene matches. The TCR comes from a woman in her fifties or sixties with HTLV-1-associated myelopathy (HAM/TSP). The sequencing sample was made of PBMCs. This chain joins TRBV7-9 and TRBJ1-5, with 7 bases identical to TRBD1. CDR3 sequence (DNA): TGTGCCAGCAGCGCCTCCGGGACAGGCAATCAGCCCCAGCATTTT. This gives the protein CASSASGTGNQPQHF. Full variable domain (outside the CDR3, taken from reference TRBV7-9 and TRBJ1-5): DTGVSQNPRHKITKRGQNVTFRCDPISEHNRLYWYRQTLGQGPEFLTYFQNEAQLEKSRLLSDRFSAERPKGSFSTLEIQRTEQGDSAMYLCASSASGTGNQPQHFGDGTRLSIL.